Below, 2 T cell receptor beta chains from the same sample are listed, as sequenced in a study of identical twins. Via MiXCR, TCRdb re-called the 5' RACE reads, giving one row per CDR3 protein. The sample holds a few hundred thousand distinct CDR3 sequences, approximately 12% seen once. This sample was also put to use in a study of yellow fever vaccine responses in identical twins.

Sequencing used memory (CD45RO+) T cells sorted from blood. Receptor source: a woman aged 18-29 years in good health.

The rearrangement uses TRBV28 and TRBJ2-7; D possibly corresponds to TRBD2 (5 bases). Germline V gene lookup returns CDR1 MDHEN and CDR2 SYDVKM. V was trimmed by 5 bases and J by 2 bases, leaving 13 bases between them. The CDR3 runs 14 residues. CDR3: CASSTPGITYEQYF. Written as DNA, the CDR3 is TGTGCCAGCAGTACGCCGGGGATCACCTACGAGCAGTACTTC.

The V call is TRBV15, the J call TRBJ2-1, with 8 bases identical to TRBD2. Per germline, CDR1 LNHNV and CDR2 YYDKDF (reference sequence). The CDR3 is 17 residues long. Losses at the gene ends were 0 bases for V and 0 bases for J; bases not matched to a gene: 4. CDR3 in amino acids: CATSRDWGTSSYNEQFF. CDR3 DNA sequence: TGTGCCACCAGCAGAGATTGGGGGACTAGCTCCTACAATGAGCAGTTCTTC.